The present T cell receptor beta chain was sequenced within a study of T cell changes during pregnancy in multiple sclerosis. Using immunoSEQ multiplex PCR, the repertoire was profiled, and TCRdb retains in-frame clones only, with some absent. Of about 32,000 clones listed, roughly 91% are singletons. Trimming stripped 7 bases from V and 0 bases from J, with 11 bases between. The CDR3 loop spans 14 amino acids. Germline V lookup: CDR1 SGDLS, CDR2 YYNGEE. The chain uses TRBV9 and TRBJ1-3; D unclear. The clonotype was recovered from a female donor in good health, enrolled as a control in a pregnancy study. The sequences come from CD8+ T cells from peripheral blood mononuclear cells, collected in the second trimester of pregnancy. The CDR3 is CASQQGSSGNTIYF. CDR3 DNA: TGTGCCAGCCAACAAGGGAGCTCTGGAAACACCATATATTTT. Complete variable domain (other parts from reference TRBV9 and TRBJ1-3): DSGVTQTPKHLITATGQRVTLRCSPRSGDLSVYWYQQSLDQGLQFLIQYYNGEERAKGNILERFSAQQFPDLHSELNLSSLELGDSALYFCASQQGSSGNTIYFGEGSWLTVV.